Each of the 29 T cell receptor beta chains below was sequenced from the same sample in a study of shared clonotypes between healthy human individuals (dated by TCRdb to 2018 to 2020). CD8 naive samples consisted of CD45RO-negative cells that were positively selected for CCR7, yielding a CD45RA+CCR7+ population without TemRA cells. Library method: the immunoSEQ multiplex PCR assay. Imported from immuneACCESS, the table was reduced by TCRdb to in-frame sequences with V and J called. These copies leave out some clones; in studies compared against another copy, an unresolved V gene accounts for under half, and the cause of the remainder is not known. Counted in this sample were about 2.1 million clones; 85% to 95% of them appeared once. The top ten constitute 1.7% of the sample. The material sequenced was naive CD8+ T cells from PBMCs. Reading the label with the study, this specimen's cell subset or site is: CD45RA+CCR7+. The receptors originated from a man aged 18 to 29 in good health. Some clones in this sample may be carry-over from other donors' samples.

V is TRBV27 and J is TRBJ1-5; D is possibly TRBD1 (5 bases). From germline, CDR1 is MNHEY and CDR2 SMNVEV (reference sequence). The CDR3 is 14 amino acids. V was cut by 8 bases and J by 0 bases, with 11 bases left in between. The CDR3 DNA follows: TGTGCCAGCGGGACCCGAGCTAGCAATCAGCCCCAGCATTTT. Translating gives CASGTRASNQPQHF.

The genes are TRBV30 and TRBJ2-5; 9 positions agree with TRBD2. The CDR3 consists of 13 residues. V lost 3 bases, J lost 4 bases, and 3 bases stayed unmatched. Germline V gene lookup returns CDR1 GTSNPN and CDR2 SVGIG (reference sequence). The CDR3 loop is CAWSRSGRETQYF. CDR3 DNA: TGTGCCTGGAGCCGTAGCGGGAGAGAGACCCAGTACTTC.

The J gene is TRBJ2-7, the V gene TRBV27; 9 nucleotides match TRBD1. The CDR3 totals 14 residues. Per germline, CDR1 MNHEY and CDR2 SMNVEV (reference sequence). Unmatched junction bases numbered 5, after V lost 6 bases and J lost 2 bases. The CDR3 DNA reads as TGTGCCAGCAGGGGGACAGGGTTCCCCTACGAGCAGTACTTC. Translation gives CASRGTGFPYEQYF.

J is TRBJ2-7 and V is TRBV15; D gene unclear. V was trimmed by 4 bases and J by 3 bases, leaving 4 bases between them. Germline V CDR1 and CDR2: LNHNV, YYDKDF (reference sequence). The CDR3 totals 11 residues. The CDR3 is CATSNFYEQYF. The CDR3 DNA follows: TGTGCCACCAGCAACTTCTACGAGCAGTACTTC. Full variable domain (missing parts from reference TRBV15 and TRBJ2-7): DAMVIQNPRYQVTQFGKPVTLSCSQTLNHNVMYWYQQKSSQAPKLLFHYYDKDFNNEADTPDNFQSRRPNTSFCFLDIRSPGLGDTAMYLCATSNFYEQYFGPGTRLTVT.

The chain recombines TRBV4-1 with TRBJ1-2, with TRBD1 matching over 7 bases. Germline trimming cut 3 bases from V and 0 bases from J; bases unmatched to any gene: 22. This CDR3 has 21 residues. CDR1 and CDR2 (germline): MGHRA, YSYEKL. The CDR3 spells CASSQDKGQIRTGGPNYGYTF. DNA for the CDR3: TGCGCCAGCAGCCAGGACAAGGGACAGATAAGAACCGGGGGGCCTAACTATGGCTACACCTTC.

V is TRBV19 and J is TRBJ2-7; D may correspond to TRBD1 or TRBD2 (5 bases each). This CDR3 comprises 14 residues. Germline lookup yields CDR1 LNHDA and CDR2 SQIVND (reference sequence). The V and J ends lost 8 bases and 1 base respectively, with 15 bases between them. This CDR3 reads CASSEGDGSYEQYF. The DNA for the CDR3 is TGTGCCAGTTCTGAAGGGGACGGTTCCTACGAGCAGTACTTC.

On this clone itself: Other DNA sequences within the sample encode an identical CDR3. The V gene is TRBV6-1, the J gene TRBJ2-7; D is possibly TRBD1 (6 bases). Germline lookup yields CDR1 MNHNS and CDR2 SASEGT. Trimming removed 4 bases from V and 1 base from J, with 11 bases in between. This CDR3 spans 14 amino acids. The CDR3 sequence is CASSGLGQSYEQYF. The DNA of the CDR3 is TGTGCCAGCAGTGGCTTGGGACAATCCTACGAGCAGTACTTC.

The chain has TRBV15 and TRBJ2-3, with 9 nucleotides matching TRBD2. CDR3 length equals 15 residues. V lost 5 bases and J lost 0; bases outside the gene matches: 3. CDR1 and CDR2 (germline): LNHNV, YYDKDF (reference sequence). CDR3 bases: TGTGCCACCAGCCGGACTAGCGCAAGCACAGATACGCAGTATTTT. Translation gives CATSRTSASTDTQYF.

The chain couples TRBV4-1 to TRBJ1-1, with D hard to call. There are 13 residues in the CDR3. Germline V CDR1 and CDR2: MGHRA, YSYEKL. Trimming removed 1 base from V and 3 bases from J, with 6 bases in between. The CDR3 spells CASSQVWDTEAFF. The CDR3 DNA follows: TGCGCCAGCAGCCAAGTCTGGGACACTGAAGCTTTCTTT.

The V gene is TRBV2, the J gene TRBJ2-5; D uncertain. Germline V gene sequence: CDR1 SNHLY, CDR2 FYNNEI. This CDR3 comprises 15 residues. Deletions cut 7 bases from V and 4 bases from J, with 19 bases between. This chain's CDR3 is CASMTRPALGETQYF. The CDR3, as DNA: TGTGCCAGCATGACCCGACCAGCCCTTGGAGAGACCCAGTACTTC.

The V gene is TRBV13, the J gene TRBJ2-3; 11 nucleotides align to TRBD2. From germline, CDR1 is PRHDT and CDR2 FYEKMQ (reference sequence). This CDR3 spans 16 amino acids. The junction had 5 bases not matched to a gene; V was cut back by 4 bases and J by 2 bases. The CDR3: CASSSILAGDTDTQYF. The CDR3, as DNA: TGTGCCAGCAGCTCAATACTAGCGGGAGACACAGATACGCAGTATTTT.

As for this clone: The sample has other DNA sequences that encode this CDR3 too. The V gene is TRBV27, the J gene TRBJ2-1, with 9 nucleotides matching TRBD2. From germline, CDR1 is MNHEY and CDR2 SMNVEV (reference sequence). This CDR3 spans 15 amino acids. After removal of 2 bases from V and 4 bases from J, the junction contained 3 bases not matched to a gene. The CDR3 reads CASSLGLAGYNEQFF. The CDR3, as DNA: TGTGCCAGCAGTTTAGGGCTAGCGGGGTACAATGAGCAGTTCTTC.

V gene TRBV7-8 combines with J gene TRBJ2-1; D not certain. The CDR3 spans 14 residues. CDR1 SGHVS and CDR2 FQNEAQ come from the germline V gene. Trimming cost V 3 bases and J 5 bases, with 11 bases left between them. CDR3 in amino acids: CASSFTSENNEQFF. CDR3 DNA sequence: TGTGCCAGCAGCTTCACCTCGGAAAACAATGAGCAGTTCTTC.

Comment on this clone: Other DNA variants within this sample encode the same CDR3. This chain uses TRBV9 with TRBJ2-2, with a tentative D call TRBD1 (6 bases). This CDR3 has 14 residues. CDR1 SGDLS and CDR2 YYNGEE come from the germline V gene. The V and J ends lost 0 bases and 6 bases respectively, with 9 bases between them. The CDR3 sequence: CASSVAGVAGELFF. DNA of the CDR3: TGTGCCAGCAGCGTAGCAGGGGTTGCCGGGGAGCTGTTTTTT.

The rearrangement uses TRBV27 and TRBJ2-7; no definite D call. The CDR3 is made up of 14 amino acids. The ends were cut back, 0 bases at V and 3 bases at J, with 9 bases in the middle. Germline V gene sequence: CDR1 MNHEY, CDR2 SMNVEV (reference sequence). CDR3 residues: CASSLSALNYEQYF. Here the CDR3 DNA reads TGTGCCAGCAGTTTATCGGCCTTAAACTACGAGCAGTACTTC.

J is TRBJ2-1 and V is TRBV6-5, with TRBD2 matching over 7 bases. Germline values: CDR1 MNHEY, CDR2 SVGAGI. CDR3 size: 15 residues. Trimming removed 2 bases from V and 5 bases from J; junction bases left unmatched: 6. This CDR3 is CASSYDYGRHNEQFF. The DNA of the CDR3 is TGTGCCAGCAGTTACGACTACGGGAGGCACAATGAGCAGTTCTTC.

CDR3: CASSVRLAGYEQYF. CDR3 nucleotide sequence: TGTGCCAGCAGCGTTAGACTAGCAGGCTACGAGCAGTACTTC. This chain connects TRBV7-2 to TRBJ2-7; 7 positions agree with TRBD2. The CDR3 loop spans 14 amino acids. Germline values: CDR1 SGHTA, CDR2 FQGNSA. Germline trimming cut 5 bases from V and 3 bases from J; bases unmatched to any gene: 7.

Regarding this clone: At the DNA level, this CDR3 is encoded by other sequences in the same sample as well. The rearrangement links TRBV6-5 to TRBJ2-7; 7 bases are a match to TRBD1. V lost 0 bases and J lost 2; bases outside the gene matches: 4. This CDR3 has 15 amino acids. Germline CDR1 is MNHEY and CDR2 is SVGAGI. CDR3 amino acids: CASSYSSGQTYEQYF. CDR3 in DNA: TGTGCCAGCAGTTACTCGTCGGGACAGACCTACGAGCAGTACTTC.

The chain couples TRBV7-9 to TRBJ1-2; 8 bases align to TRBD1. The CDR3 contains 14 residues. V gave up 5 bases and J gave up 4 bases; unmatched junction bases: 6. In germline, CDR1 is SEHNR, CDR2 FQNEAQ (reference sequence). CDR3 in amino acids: CASSGQGWTYGYTF. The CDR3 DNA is TGTGCCAGCAGCGGACAGGGTTGGACCTATGGCTACACCTTC.

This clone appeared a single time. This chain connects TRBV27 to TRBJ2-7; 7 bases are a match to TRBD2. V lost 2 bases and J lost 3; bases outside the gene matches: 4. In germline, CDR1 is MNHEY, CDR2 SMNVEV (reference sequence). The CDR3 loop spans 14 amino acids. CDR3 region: CASSLELASYEQYF. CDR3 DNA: TGTGCCAGCAGTTTAGAACTAGCGAGCTACGAGCAGTACTTC.

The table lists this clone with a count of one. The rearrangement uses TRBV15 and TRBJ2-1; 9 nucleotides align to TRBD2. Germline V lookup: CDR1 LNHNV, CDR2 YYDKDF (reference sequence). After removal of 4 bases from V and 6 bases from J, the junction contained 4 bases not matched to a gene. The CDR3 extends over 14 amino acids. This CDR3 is CATSIGTSFNEQFF. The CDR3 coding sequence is TGTGCCACCAGCATCGGGACTAGCTTCAATGAGCAGTTCTTC.

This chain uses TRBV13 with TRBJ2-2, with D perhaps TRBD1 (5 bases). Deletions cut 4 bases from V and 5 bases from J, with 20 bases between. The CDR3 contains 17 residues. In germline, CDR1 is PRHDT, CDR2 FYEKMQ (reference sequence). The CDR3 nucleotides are TGTGCCAGCAGCTGGGCGAAGAGGACACCTACAACCGGGGAGCTGTTTTTT. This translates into CASSWAKRTPTTGELFF.

CDR3 in DNA: TGTGCCAGCAGCCAAGATGGCGCGGGTGTTAAGGCAGATACGCAGTATTTT. Translating gives CASSQDGAGVKADTQYF. The J gene is TRBJ2-3, the V gene TRBV14, with a possible D match to TRBD2 (5 bases). The CDR3 is 17 amino acids. V lost 0 bases, J lost 4 bases, and 17 bases lay in between. The germline V gene encodes CDR1 SGHDN and CDR2 FVKESK.

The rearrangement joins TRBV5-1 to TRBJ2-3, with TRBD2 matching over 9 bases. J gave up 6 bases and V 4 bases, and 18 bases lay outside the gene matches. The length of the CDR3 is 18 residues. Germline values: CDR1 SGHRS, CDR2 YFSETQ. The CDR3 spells CASSDHIAGERRPDTQYF. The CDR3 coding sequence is TGCGCCAGCAGCGACCACATAGCGGGAGAAAGACGGCCGGATACGCAGTATTTT.

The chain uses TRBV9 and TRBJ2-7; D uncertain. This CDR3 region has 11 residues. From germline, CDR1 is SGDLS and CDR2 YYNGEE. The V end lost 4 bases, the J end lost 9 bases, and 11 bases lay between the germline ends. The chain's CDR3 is CASSSNEVQYF. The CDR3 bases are TGTGCCAGCAGCTCCAATGAGGTGCAGTACTTC. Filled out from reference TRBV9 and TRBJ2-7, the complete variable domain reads DSGVTQTPKHLITATGQRVTLRCSPRSGDLSVYWYQQSLDQGLQFLIQYYNGEERAKGNILERFSAQQFPDLHSELNLSSLELGDSALYFCASSSNEVQYFGPGTRLTVT.

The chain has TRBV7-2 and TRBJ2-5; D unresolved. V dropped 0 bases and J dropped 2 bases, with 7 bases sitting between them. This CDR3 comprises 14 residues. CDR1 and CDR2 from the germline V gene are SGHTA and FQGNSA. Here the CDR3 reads CASSLARAQETQYF. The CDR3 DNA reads TGTGCCAGCAGCTTAGCCCGGGCTCAAGAGACCCAGTACTTC.

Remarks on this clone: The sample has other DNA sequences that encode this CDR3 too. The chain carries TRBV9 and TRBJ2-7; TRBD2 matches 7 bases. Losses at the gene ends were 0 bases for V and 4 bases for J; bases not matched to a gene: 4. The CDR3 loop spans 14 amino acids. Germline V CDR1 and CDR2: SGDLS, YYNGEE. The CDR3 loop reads CASSVAPGGYEQYF. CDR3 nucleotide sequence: TGTGCCAGCAGCGTAGCTCCGGGGGGTTACGAGCAGTACTTC.

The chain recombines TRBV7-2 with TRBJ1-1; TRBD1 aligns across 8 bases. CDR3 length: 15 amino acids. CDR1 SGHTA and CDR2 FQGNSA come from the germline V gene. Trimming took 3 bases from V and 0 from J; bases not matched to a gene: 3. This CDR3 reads CASSLTGALNTEAFF. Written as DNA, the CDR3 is TGTGCCAGCAGCTTGACAGGGGCCTTGAACACTGAAGCTTTCTTT. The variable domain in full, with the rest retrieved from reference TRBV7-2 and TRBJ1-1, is GAGVSQSPSNKVTEKGKDVELRCDPISGHTALYWYRQSLGQGLEFLIYFQGNSAPDKSGLPSDRFSAERTGGSVSTLTIQRTQQEDSAVYLCASSLTGALNTEAFFGQGTRLTVV.

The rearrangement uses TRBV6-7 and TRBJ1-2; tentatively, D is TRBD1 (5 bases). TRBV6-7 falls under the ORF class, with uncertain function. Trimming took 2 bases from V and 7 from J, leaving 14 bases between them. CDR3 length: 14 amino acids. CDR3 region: CASSYPDGASGYTF. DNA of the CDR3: TGTGCCAGCAGTTACCCTGACGGGGCCAGTGGCTACACCTTC.